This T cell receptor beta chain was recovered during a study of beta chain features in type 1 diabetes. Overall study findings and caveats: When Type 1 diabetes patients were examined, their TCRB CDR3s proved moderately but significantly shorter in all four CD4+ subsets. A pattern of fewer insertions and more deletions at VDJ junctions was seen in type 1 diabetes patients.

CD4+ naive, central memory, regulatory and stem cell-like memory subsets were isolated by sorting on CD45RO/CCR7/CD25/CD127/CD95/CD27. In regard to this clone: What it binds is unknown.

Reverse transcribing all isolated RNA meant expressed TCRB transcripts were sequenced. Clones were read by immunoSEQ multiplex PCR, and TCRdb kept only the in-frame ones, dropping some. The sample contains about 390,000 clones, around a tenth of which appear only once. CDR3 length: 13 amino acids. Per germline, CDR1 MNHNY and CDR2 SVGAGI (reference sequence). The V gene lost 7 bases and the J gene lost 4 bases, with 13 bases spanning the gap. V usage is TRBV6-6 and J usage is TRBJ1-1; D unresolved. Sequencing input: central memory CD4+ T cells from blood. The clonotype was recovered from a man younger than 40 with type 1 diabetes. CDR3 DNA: TGTGCCAGCACTAATGATCTGGGCACTGAAGCTTTCTTT. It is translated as CASTNDLGTEAFF.